A single sample gave rise to the 9 T cell receptor beta chains below, sequenced in a study of cytomegalovirus exposure and HLA in healthy donors. 60 Vbeta and 13 Jbeta primers were used in PCR. Profiled with immunoSEQ multiplex PCR; TCRdb holds only in-frame clones, not every one. The sample lists some 70,000 clones, approximately 70% occurring once. The material sequenced was PBMCs. These receptors were collected from a male donor in good health and CMV-seropositive.

The genes are TRBV6-1 and TRBJ1-5; 8 bases are a match to TRBD1. Germline V gene sequence: CDR1 MNHNS, CDR2 SASEGT. V lost 5 bases and J lost 7; bases outside the gene matches: 10. CDR3 length: 15 amino acids. In nucleotides, the CDR3 is TGTGCCAGCAGTAAATCCTCAGGGGGCATCCAGCCCCAGCATTTT. This gives the protein CASSKSSGGIQPQHF.

This chain connects TRBV18 to TRBJ2-7; possible D gene TRBD1, 7 bases. V lost 3 bases and J 7 bases, leaving 22 bases between the germline ends. CDR1 is KGHSH and CDR2 is LQKENI in the germline V gene. CDR3 length: 16 residues. The CDR3 region is CASSPQGEVAFGEQYF. In DNA form, the CDR3 reads TGTGCCAGCTCACCTCAGGGGGAGGTAGCTTTTGGTGAGCAGTACTTC.

The CDR3, as DNA: TGCAGCGTGGGCAGGGACACCGGGGAGCTGTTTTTT. Its protein is CSVGRDTGELFF. This chain uses TRBV29-1 with TRBJ2-2, with D possibly being TRBD1 (5 bases). Germline V gene lookup returns CDR1 SQVTM and CDR2 ANQGSEA. V was cut by 6 bases and J by 3 bases, with 8 bases left in between. The CDR3 has 12 residues.

V is TRBV7-6 and J is TRBJ1-5; D gene uncertain. Trimming cost V 5 bases and J 8 bases, with 13 bases left between them. CDR1 and CDR2 (germline): SGHVS, FNYEAQ. The CDR3 is made up of 13 amino acids. CDR3 loop: CASSPGGGKPQHF. The DNA for the CDR3 is TGTGCCAGCAGCCCGGGAGGTGGTAAGCCCCAGCATTTT.

The chain has TRBV27 and TRBJ1-1, with a possible D match to TRBD1 (5 bases). This CDR3 has 13 residues. Germline V gene data show CDR1 as MNHEY and CDR2 as SMNVEV (reference sequence). The V and J ends lost 8 bases and 0 bases respectively, with 10 bases between them. The CDR3 protein is CASGHLLNTEAFF. CDR3 DNA sequence: TGTGCCAGCGGACACCTCTTGAACACTGAAGCTTTCTTT.

V usage is TRBV14 and J usage is TRBJ1-6; unclear D gene. From germline, CDR1 is SGHDN and CDR2 FVKESK. The CDR3 covers 15 residues. V lost 4 bases and J lost 7, with 14 bases in between. CDR3 in amino acids: CASSRGGLGNSPLHF. CDR3 in DNA: TGTGCCAGCAGCCGTGGAGGTTTGGGGAATTCACCCCTCCACTTT.

Turning to this clone: An end of the junction differs from the germline gene, which may be a read error. Other DNA sequences in the same sample also yield this CDR3. The chain links TRBV7-9 to TRBJ2-3, with D possibly TRBD1 on 6 matching bases. The CDR3 is 17 residues long. CDR1 SEHNR and CDR2 FQNEAQ come from the germline V gene (reference sequence). CDR3 in amino acids: CASSLGAVGTRTDTQYF. CDR3 DNA: TGTGCCAGTAGCTTAGGAGCTGTCGGGACAAGGACAGATACGCAGTATTTT.

The rearrangement joins TRBV30 to TRBJ2-3, with 8 bases fitting TRBD2. J lost 5 bases, V lost 0 bases, and 7 bases had no gene match. CDR1 and CDR2 from the germline V gene are GTSNPN and SVGIG (reference sequence). The CDR3 spans 15 residues. For the CDR3, the DNA is TGTGCCTGGAGTGTAGCCGGGGGGGGTAGAGATACGCAGTATTTT. It is translated as CAWSVAGGGRDTQYF. The full variable domain, rest sourced from reference TRBV30 and TRBJ2-3, is SQTIHQWPATLVQPVGSPLSLECTVEGTSNPNLYWYRQAAGRGLQLLFYSVGIGQISSEVPQNLSASRPQDRQFILSSKKLLLSDSGFYLCAWSVAGGGRDTQYFGPGTRLTVL.

This clone was seen only a few times. The chain carries TRBV5-1 and TRBJ2-7, with a weak D call TRBD2 (6 bases). Trimming took off 1 base at V and 5 bases at J, with 16 bases between the two ends. The CDR3 runs 15 residues. CDR1 is SGHRS and CDR2 is YFSETQ in the germline V gene. Here the CDR3 DNA reads TGCGCCAGCAGCTTGAAGGGAGGAGGGGCCCACGAGCAGTACTTC. Translating it yields CASSLKGGGAHEQYF. The full variable domain, completed using reference TRBV5-1 and TRBJ2-7, is KAGVTQTPRYLIKTRGQQVTLSCSPISGHRSVSWYQQTPGQGLQFLFEYFSETQRNKGNFPGRFSGRQFSNSRSEMNVSTLELGDSALYLCASSLKGGGAHEQYFGPGTRLTVT.